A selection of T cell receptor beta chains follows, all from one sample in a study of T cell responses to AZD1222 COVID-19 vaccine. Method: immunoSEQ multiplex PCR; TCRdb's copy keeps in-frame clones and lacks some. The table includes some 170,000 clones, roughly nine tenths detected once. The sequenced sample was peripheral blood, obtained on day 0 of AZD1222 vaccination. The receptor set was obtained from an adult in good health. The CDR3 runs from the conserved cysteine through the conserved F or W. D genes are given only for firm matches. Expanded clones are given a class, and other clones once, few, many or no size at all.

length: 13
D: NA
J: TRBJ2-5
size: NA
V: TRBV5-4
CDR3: CASSQTGQETQYF
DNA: TGTGCCAGCAGCCAGACCGGTCAAGAGACCCAGTACTTC

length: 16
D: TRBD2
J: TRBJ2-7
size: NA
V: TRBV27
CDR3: CASSARLAGGRNEQYF
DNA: TGTGCCAGCAGCGCTCGACTAGCGGGAGGGAGGAACGAGCAGTACTTC

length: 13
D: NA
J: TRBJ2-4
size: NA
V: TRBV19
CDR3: CASSQTGANIQYF
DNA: TGTGCCAGTAGTCAGACAGGTGCAAACATTCAGTACTTC

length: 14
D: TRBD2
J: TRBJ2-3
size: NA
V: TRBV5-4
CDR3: CASSGEGPADTQYF
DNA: TGTGCCAGCAGCGGGGAGGGGCCAGCGGATACGCAGTATTTT

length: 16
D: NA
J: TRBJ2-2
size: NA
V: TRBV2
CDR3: CASRALVDSNTGELFF
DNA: TGTGCCAGCAGGGCCTTGGTGGACAGTAACACCGGGGAGCTGTTTTTT

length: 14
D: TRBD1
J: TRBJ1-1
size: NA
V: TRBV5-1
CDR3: CASSLGQGRTEAFF
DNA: TGCGCCAGCAGCTTGGGACAGGGCCGCACTGAAGCTTTCTTT

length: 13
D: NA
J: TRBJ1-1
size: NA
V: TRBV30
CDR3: CAWSVTGGTEAFF
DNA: TGTGCCTGGAGTGTAACCGGAGGTACTGAAGCTTTCTTT

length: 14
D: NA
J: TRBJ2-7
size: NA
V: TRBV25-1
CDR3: CASSERAASYEQYF
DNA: TGTGCCAGCAGTGAAAGGGCCGCTTCCTACGAGCAGTACTTC

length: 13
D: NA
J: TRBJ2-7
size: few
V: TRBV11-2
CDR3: CASSFRTGGEQYF
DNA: TGTGCCAGCAGCTTCCGGACAGGAGGGGAGCAGTACTTC

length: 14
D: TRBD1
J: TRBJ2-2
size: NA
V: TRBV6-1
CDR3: CASRTTGVSGELFF
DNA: TGTGCCAGCAGGACGACAGGGGTGAGCGGGGAGCTGTTTTTT

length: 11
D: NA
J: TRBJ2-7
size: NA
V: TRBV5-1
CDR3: CASRRVYEQYF
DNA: TGCGCCAGCAGGAGGGTCTACGAGCAGTACTTC

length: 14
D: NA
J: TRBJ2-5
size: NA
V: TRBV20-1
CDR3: CSASRDTGVETQYF
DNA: TGCAGTGCTAGTCGGGACACCGGCGTGGAGACCCAGTACTTC

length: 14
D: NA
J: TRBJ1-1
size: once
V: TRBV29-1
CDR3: CSVLGAAANTEAFF
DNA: TGCAGCGTTTTGGGGGCGGCAGCGAACACTGAAGCTTTCTTT

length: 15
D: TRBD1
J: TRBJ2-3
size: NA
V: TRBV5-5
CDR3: CASSSTGGVADTQYF
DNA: TGTGCCAGCAGCTCGACAGGGGGGGTGGCAGATACGCAGTATTTT

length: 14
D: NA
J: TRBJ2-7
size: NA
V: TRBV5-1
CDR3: CASSAGLLSYEQYF
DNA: TGCGCCAGCAGCGCGGGACTCCTATCCTACGAGCAGTACTTC

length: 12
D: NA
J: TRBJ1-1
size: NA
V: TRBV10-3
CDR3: CAISGSGTEAFF
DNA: TGTGCCATCAGTGGGAGTGGGACTGAAGCTTTCTTT

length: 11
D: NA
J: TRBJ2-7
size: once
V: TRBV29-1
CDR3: CSVVVAYEQYF
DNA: TGCAGCGTTGTTGTCGCCTACGAGCAGTACTTC

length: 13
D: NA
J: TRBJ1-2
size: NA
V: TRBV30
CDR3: CAWQGRGKGGYTF
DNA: TGTGCCTGGCAAGGGAGGGGAAAGGGAGGCTACACCTTC

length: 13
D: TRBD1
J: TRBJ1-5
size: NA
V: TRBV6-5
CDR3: CASSYDRDQPQHF
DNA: TGTGCCAGCAGTTACGACAGGGATCAGCCCCAGCATTTT

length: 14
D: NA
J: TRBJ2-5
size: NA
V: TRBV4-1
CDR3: CASSPRASETAQYF
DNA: TGCGCCAGCAGCCCGAGGGCCAGCGAGACGGCCCAGTACTTC

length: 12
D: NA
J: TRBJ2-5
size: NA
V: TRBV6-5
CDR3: CASKDYQETQYF
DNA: TGTGCCAGCAAGGACTACCAAGAGACCCAGTACTTC

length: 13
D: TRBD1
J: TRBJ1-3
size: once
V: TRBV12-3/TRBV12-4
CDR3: CASIPGQLNTIYF
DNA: TGTGCCAGCATACCGGGACAGTTAAACACCATATATTTT

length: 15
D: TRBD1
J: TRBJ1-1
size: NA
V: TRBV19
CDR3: CASNPGGQGSTEAFF
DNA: TGTGCCAGTAACCCTGGCGGACAGGGTAGCACTGAAGCTTTCTTT

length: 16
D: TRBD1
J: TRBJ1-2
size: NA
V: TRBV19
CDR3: CASSPHPGQGFYGYTF
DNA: TGTGCCAGCTCACCCCACCCGGGACAGGGATTCTATGGCTACACCTTC

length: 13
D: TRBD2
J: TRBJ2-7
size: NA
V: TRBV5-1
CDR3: CASSFEREGEQYF
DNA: TGCGCCAGCAGCTTCGAGCGGGAGGGTGAGCAGTACTTC

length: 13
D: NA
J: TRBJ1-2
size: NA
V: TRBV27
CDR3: CASSPYEGLGYTF
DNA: TGTGCCAGCAGTCCCTATGAGGGGCTTGGCTACACCTTC

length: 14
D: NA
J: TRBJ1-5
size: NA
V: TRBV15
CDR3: CATSRDGVVQPQHF
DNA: TGTGCCACCAGCAGAGATGGAGTGGTCCAGCCCCAGCATTTT

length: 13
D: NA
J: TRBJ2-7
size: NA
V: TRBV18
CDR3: CASSTQQSGEQYF
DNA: TGTGCCAGCTCTACACAGCAGTCGGGGGAACAGTACTTC

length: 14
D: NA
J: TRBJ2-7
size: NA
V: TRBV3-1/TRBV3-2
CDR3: CASSQDIGIYEQYF
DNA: TGTGCCAGCAGCCAAGATATTGGGATCTACGAGCAGTACTTC

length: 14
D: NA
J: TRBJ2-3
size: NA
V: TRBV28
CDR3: CASSSLQGTDTQYF
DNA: TGTGCCAGCAGTTCATTACAGGGTACAGATACGCAGTATTTT

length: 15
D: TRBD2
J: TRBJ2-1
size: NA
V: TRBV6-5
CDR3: CASRPSGSSYNEQFF
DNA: TGTGCCAGCAGGCCGAGCGGGAGCTCCTACAATGAGCAGTTCTTC

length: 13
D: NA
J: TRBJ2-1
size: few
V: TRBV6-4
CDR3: CASSDSLVNEQFF
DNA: TGTGCCAGCAGTGATAGTTTAGTGAATGAGCAGTTCTTC

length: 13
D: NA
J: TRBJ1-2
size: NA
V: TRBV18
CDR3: CASSPSDSRGYTF
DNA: TGTGCCAGCTCACCTTCCGACTCCCGGGGCTACACCTTC

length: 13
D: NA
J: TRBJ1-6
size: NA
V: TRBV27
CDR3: CAVQQGYNSPLHF
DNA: TGTGCCGTGCAACAGGGTTATAATTCACCCCTCCACTTT

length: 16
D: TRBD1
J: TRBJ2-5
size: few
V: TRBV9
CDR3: CASSVRDRGRWETQYF
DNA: TGTGCCAGCAGCGTAAGGGACAGGGGGCGGTGGGAGACCCAGTACTTC

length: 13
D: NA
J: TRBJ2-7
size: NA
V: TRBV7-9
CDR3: CASSFFGDPKQYF
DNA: TGTGCCAGCAGCTTCTTTGGGGACCCTAAGCAGTACTTC

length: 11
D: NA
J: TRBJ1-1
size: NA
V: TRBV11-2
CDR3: CASSLVVRAFF
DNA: TGTGCCAGCAGCTTAGTCGTTCGAGCTTTCTTT

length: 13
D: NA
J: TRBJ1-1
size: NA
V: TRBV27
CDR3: CASSVGENTEAFF
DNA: TGTGCCAGCAGTGTGGGGGAGAACACTGAAGCTTTCTTT

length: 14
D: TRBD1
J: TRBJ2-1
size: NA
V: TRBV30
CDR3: CACTGTASYNEQFF
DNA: TGTGCCTGTACCGGGACAGCCTCCTACAATGAGCAGTTCTTC

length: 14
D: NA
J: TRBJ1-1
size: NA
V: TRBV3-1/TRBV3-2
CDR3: CASSPSVLNTEAFF
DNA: TGTGCCAGCAGCCCGAGTGTGTTGAACACTGAAGCTTTCTTT

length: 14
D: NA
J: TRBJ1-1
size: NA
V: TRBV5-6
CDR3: CASSLGGGNTEAFF
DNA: TGTGCCAGCAGCTTGGGAGGAGGGAACACTGAAGCTTTCTTT